What follows are 6 T cell receptor beta chains derived from one specimen sequenced in a study of blood T cell repertoires in COVID-19. This table comes from immunoSEQ multiplex PCR, and its TCRdb copy is limited to in-frame clones, with some not included. The sample contains approximately 100,000 clones, around 90% of which appear only once. The sequenced sample was peripheral blood. Every receptor here comes from a woman aged 60-75 years with acute or convalescent COVID-19.

A word on this clone: Additional DNA sequences in this sample encode the identical CDR3. This chain links TRBV9 with TRBJ2-1; 9 nucleotides align to TRBD1. Germline trimming cut 0 bases from V and 3 bases from J; bases unmatched to any gene: 1. The CDR3 is 15 amino acids. CDR1 SGDLS and CDR2 YYNGEE come from the germline V gene. As DNA, the CDR3 is TGTGCCAGCAGCGTAGGACAGGGGGGCTACAATGAGCAGTTCTTC. Translated, it gives CASSVGQGGYNEQFF.

The genes are TRBV27 and TRBJ1-1, with D unclear. CDR1 is MNHEY, CDR2 SMNVEV, per germline (reference sequence). The CDR3 consists of 14 residues. V was trimmed by 4 bases and J by 1 base, leaving 10 bases between them. The CDR3 region has the DNA TGTGCCAGCAGTTCTGGAGGGTGGAACACTGAAGCTTTCTTT. This codes for CASSSGGWNTEAFF.

The CDR3: CASSLFGGTATGELFF. The DNA of the CDR3 is TGTGCCAGCAGTTTATTTGGCGGGACAGCCACCGGGGAGCTGTTTTTT. The chain combines TRBV28 with TRBJ2-2, with a tentative D call TRBD1 (7 bases). V dropped 1 base and J dropped 4 bases, with 13 bases sitting between them. The CDR3 has 16 residues. In germline, CDR1 is MDHEN, CDR2 SYDVKM.

V gene TRBV27 combines with J gene TRBJ2-5; 16 bases line up with TRBD2. CDR1 is MNHEY and CDR2 is SMNVEV in the germline V gene (reference sequence). The CDR3 is 18 residues long. V was clipped by 6 bases and J by 5 bases; unmatched bases: 12. CDR3: CASSPGTSGRALAETQYF. Written as DNA, the CDR3 is TGTGCCAGCAGCCCCGGGACTAGCGGGAGGGCGTTGGCGGAGACCCAGTACTTC.

This clone has a single count. The V gene is TRBV19, the J gene TRBJ2-1, with TRBD2 identical over 9 bases. The CDR3 sequence is 14 residues long. The V gene's germline CDR1 is LNHDA and CDR2 SQIVND (reference sequence). V lost 9 bases to trimming and J lost 2 bases; unmatched junction nucleotides: 5. Here the CDR3 reads CASLSGGTYNEQFF. CDR3 nucleotides: TGTGCCAGCTTAAGCGGGGGGACCTACAATGAGCAGTTCTTC.

The chain joins TRBV9 to TRBJ2-1, with D possibly TRBD2 on 6 matching bases. The germline CDR1 and CDR2 sequences are SGDLS and YYNGEE. V was cut by 1 base and J by 2 bases, with 28 bases left in between. The CDR3 spans 21 residues. This chain's CDR3 is CASSVLARLSLGGSPYNEQFF. CDR3 nucleotide sequence: TGTGCCAGCAGCGTATTAGCCAGGTTGTCCCTTGGGGGGTCCCCCTACAATGAGCAGTTCTTC.